This T cell receptor beta chain was obtained from a study of blood T cell repertoires in COVID-19. This clone was counted once. The repertoire was sequenced with immunoSEQ multiplex PCR; TCRdb's copy has only in-frame clones and lacks some. Of about 46,000 clones listed, approximately 90% were seen once; the top ten hold approximately 3%. The TCR was taken from a woman between 45 and 60 years old who had recovered from COVID-19. Sequencing used PBMCs or T cells enriched from blood (not recorded which).

The CDR3 spells CASSPFGGRNIQYF. In DNA form, the CDR3 reads TGTGCCAGCAGTCCTTTTGGCGGCCGAAACATTCAGTACTTC. V is TRBV28 and J is TRBJ2-4; no clear D. Germline CDR1 reads MDHEN; CDR2 reads SYDVKM. V lost 5 bases, J lost 6 bases, and 14 bases lay in between. CDR3 length: 14 amino acids.